Shown below are 23 T cell receptor beta chains from a single sample sequenced in a study of glioma-infiltrating T cells. The iRepertoire nested amplicon-rescue multiplex PCR amplified TCR alpha and beta CDR3s from RNA. TCRdb recomputed calls from the multiplex PCR reads with MiXCR, one row per CDR3 protein. The top ten hold roughly 15% of the sample, which has about 130,000 distinct CDR3 sequences, approximately 25% seen once. The sequenced sample was glioma tissue, nonneoplastic brain tissue, or PBMCs (not recorded which). These receptors were obtained from a human donor with low-grade glioma or glioblastoma, undergoing nonglioma brain surgery, or in good health (not recorded which).

As concerns this clonotype: At one end, the junction sequence differs from germline, possibly due to a read error. The chain joins TRBV18 to TRBJ1-3; TRBD1 matches at 7 bases. CDR3 size: 17 residues. Germline CDR1 KGHSH, CDR2 LQKENI. The CDR3 DNA reads as TGTGCCAACTCATCCAAGACAGGGCTGATTGCTGGAAACACCATATATTTT. Residues: CANSSKTGLIAGNTIYF. Full variable domain (missing parts from reference TRBV18 and TRBJ1-3): NAGVMQNPRHLVRRRGQEARLRCSPMKGHSHVYWYRQLPEEGLKFMVYLQKENIIDESGMPKERFSAEFPKEGPSILRIQQVVRGDSAAYFCANSSKTGLIAGNTIYFGEGSWLTVV.

This clonotype has at least ten counts. The J gene is TRBJ1-1, the V gene TRBV6-1; no clear D. Germline CDR1 and CDR2: MNHNS and SASEGT. CDR3 size: 13 residues. Trimming removed 7 bases from V and 6 bases from J, with 15 bases in between. The CDR3 reads CASTINVDAEAFF. The CDR3 coding sequence is TGTGCCAGCACCATAAATGTGGACGCTGAAGCTTTCTTT.

This clonotype was found many times. The gene calls are TRBV10-3 and TRBJ2-1; TRBD2 is a possible D gene (6 bases). The CDR3 is 14 residues long. Germline lookup yields CDR1 ENHRY and CDR2 SYGVKD. The ends were cut back, 7 bases at V and 5 bases at J, with 15 bases in the middle. The CDR3 loop reads CAITRGSSDNEQFF. CDR3 sequence (DNA): TGTGCCATCACCCGGGGTTCTAGCGACAATGAGCAGTTCTTC.

This clonotype was picked up a small number of times. This sequence may be a read error, since a much larger clone differs from it by one base. This chain links TRBV20-1 with TRBJ2-7, with a possible D match to TRBD1 (5 bases). CDR1 is DFQATT and CDR2 is SNEGSKA in the germline V gene (reference sequence). The CDR3 is 15 residues long. The V end lost 4 bases, the J end lost 1 base, and 17 bases lay between the germline ends. This CDR3 is CSANTPSTASYEQYF. CDR3 nucleotides: TGCAGTGCTAACACCCCTTCGACAGCGTCCTACGAGCAGTACTTC.

This clonotype was counted many times. V and J are TRBV3-1 and TRBJ2-1; D is unresolved. Germline CDR1 is LGHDT and CDR2 is YNNKEL (reference sequence). The V end lost 1 base, the J end lost 4 bases, and 11 bases lay between the germline ends. The CDR3 is 15 residues long. This chain's CDR3 is CASSQGNRIYNEQFF. CDR3 nucleotides: TGTGCCAGCAGCCAAGGAAATCGGATTTACAATGAGCAGTTCTTC.

About this clonotype: Germline is not matched at one junction end, which may reflect a read error. J is TRBJ1-3 and V is TRBV29-1; D is undetermined. Germline V gene lookup returns CDR1 SQVTM and CDR2 ANQGSEA. The CDR3 loop spans 12 amino acids. CDR3 sequence reads: CGVITAGNTIYF. CDR3 nucleotide sequence: TGCGGCGTAATCACAGCTGGAAACACCATATATTTT.

This clonotype was recorded many times. This chain uses TRBV7-2 with TRBJ2-7; 8 positions match TRBD2. Germline V CDR1 and CDR2: SGHTA, FQGNSA. CDR3 length: 14 residues. The junction had 10 bases not matched to a gene; V was cut back by 1 base and J by 11 bases. CDR3 DNA sequence: TGTGCCAGCAGCTTAGACCGGGGTGACGGGAGGGAGTACTTC. Translated, it gives CASSLDRGDGREYF.

The chain has TRBV20-1 and TRBJ2-5; D unresolved. With 1 base removed from V and 5 bases from J, the gap between germline ends came to 5 bases. Germline values: CDR1 DFQATT, CDR2 SNEGSKA (reference sequence). This CDR3 has 11 residues. Written as DNA, the CDR3 is TGCAGTGCTAGAGGGGTCGAGACCCAGTACTTC. Its translation is CSARGVETQYF.

The V gene is TRBV3-1, the J gene TRBJ2-2, with unresolved D. This CDR3 is built from 12 residues. Germline CDR1 is LGHDT and CDR2 is YNNKEL (reference sequence). V was shortened by 5 bases and J by 5 bases, with 6 bases between the two germline ends. The CDR3 nucleotides read TGTGCCAGCAGCGTACGTACCGGGGAGCTGTTTTTT. Protein: CASSVRTGELFF.

At least ten counts were recorded for this clonotype. The chain is built from TRBV4-1 and TRBJ2-7; TRBD1 aligns across 8 bases. Germline-derived CDR1 and CDR2 are MGHRA and YSYEKL. Unmatched junction bases numbered 5, after V lost 0 bases and J lost 4 bases. The length of the CDR3 is 15 residues. This CDR3 is CASSQDGQGAYEQYF. The CDR3 bases are TGCGCCAGCAGCCAAGATGGGCAGGGGGCTTACGAGCAGTACTTC.

This clonotype was observed many times. The chain couples TRBV6-1 to TRBJ1-1; no firm D call. The V end was cut by 5 bases, the J end by 1 base, with 17 bases between. This CDR3 has 16 amino acids. Germline V gene data show CDR1 as MNHNS and CDR2 as SASEGT. The CDR3 DNA reads TGTGCCAGCAGTTCCCCCCGTTCACTTTGGAACACTGAAGCTTTCTTT. This sequence encodes CASSSPRSLWNTEAFF.

For this clonotype: Given a much more abundant clone one base away, this may be a read error. This chain uses TRBV7-2 with TRBJ1-1; D gene uncertain. The CDR3 extends over 14 amino acids. The V end lost 8 bases, the J end lost 1 base, and 14 bases lay between the germline ends. From germline, CDR1 is SGHTA and CDR2 FQGNSA. For the CDR3, the DNA is TGTGCCAGCGGCCTATGGACCCAGAACACTGAAGCTTTCTTT. Translation gives CASGLWTQNTEAFF. Based on the CDR3 plus reference TRBV7-2 and TRBJ1-1, the full variable domain is GAGVSQSPSNKVTEKGKDVELRCDPISGHTALYWYRQSLGQGLEFLIYFQGNSAPDKSGLPSDRFSAERTGGSVSTLTIQRTQQEDSAVYLCASGLWTQNTEAFFGQGTRLTVV.

There are many counts of this clonotype. The chain links TRBV24-1 to TRBJ2-7; D might be TRBD1 (6 bases). CDR1 is KGHDR and CDR2 is SFDVKD in the germline V gene. V dropped 2 bases and J dropped 7 bases, with 17 bases sitting between them. The CDR3 is 15 amino acids. For the CDR3, the DNA is TGTGCCACCAGTGATTCCCCGGCGTCAGGGGATGAGCAGTACTTC. Protein product: CATSDSPASGDEQYF.

This clonotype was seen a handful of times. This sequence may be a read error, since a much larger clone differs from it by one base. This CDR3 is missing its conserved last phenylalanine or tryptophan, likely due to a read error. The chain combines TRBV28 with TRBJ2-3; 7 bases are shared with TRBD2. In germline, CDR1 is MDHEN, CDR2 SYDVKM. The trim removed 1 base at V and 8 bases at J, leaving 3 bases unmatched. The CDR3 sequence is 13 residues long. CDR3 sequence reads: CASSLSGGGTQYL. Written as DNA, the CDR3 is TGTGCCAGCAGTTTATCGGGGGGTGGTACGCAGTATCTT.

This clonotype was detected many times. The chain is built from TRBV4-3 and TRBJ2-7; D possibly corresponds to TRBD2 (6 bases). Germline-derived CDR1 and CDR2 are LGHNA and YSLEER. The CDR3 sequence is 15 residues long. V gave up 4 bases and J gave up 3 bases, with 16 bases separating them. The CDR3 protein is CASSLTGGAYYEQYF. As DNA, the CDR3 is TGCGCCAGCAGCCTCACCGGGGGAGCCTACTACGAGCAGTACTTC.

Many counts were recorded for this clonotype. This chain joins TRBV7-2 and TRBJ2-1, with D unclear. Germline V lookup: CDR1 SGHTA, CDR2 FQGNSA. This CDR3 contains 12 residues. The V and J ends lost 0 bases and 15 bases respectively, with 12 bases between them. The CDR3, as DNA: TGTGCCAGCAGCTTAGCCCGCGGTTCGCCGTTCTTC. Amino acid sequence: CASSLARGSPFF.

The chain couples TRBV4-1 to TRBJ1-2; D may be TRBD1 (5 bases). Per the germline V gene, CDR1 is MGHRA and CDR2 is YSYEKL. Trimming cost V 4 bases and J 4 bases, with 22 bases left between them. The CDR3 is made up of 17 amino acids. The CDR3 sequence is CASSLIGGTAFSYGYTF. CDR3 bases: TGCGCCAGCAGCCTAATTGGAGGGACGGCCTTCAGCTATGGCTACACCTTC.

This clonotype was seen repeatedly, ten times or more. The chain employs TRBV4-3 and TRBJ2-7, with 8 bases matching TRBD1. The germline V gene has CDR1 LGHNA and CDR2 YSLEER. The V and J ends lost 1 base and 6 bases, in that order; junction bases with no gene match: 8. The CDR3 is 15 residues long. For the CDR3, the DNA is TGCGCCAGCAGCCAAGGGCTTCGGACAGGGACCGAGCAGTACTTC. Translating gives CASSQGLRTGTEQYF.

Many counts were recorded for this clonotype. The V and J genes are TRBV20-1 and TRBJ2-6; no definite D call. With 8 bases removed from V and 4 bases from J, the gap between germline ends came to 15 bases. The germline V gene encodes CDR1 DFQATT and CDR2 SNEGSKA (reference sequence). The CDR3 is 14 residues long. The CDR3 sequence is CSSPDPRGANVLTF. The CDR3, as DNA: TGCAGTTCACCCGATCCTCGCGGGGCCAACGTCCTGACTTTC.

A note on this clonotype: One end of the junction is discordant with germline, which a read error may explain. This chain links TRBV10-3 with TRBJ2-1, with TRBD2 as a possible D gene (6 bases). Germline lookup yields CDR1 ENHRY and CDR2 SYGVKD. The CDR3 sequence is 15 residues long. DNA of the CDR3: TGTGCCATCAGCGATATCGGGAGAGTCGACAATGGGCAGTTCTTC. Amino acid sequence: CAISDIGRVDNGQFF.

This clonotype showed up many times. V usage is TRBV28 and J usage is TRBJ1-2; no clear D gene. V was pared by 0 bases and J by 1 base, with 12 bases between. CDR1 MDHEN and CDR2 SYDVKM come from the germline V gene. The CDR3 contains 16 residues. The DNA for the CDR3 is TGTGCCAGCAGTTTATGGGGCACAGACGGTAACTATGGCTACACCTTC. This translates into CASSLWGTDGNYGYTF.

The sample holds many counts of this clonotype. This sequence joins TRBV27 and TRBJ2-1; 8 bases are shared with TRBD1. Germline values: CDR1 MNHEY, CDR2 SMNVEV (reference sequence). CDR3 size: 16 residues. Trimming took 3 bases from V and 3 from J; bases not matched to a gene: 7. The CDR3, as DNA: TGTGCCAGCAGTTTCAATCAGGGGGCAATCTACAATGAGCAGTTCTTC. Translation gives CASSFNQGAIYNEQFF.

This clonotype has ten or more counts. The chain joins TRBV18 to TRBJ1-2; D is undetermined. There are 14 residues in the CDR3. With 3 bases removed from V and 3 bases from J, the gap between germline ends came to 11 bases. Germline V lookup: CDR1 KGHSH, CDR2 LQKENI. The CDR3 region has the DNA TGTGCCAGCTCACCCTCCGAATTTCACTATGGCTACACCTTC. It is translated as CASSPSEFHYGYTF.